The 18 T cell receptor beta chains below come from one sample, sequenced in a study of T-cell memory formation after mild COVID-19. MiXCR, applied by TCRdb to the 5' RACE reads, yields one record per CDR3 protein. The profile shows some 410,000 distinct CDR3 sequences, more than 20% of them singletons. Material: PBMCs or a T cell subset sorted from them (not recorded which). The receptors stem from an adult woman who had mild COVID-19 (a few samples of this study predate the infection). Cell type and time point are not known.

This rearrangement joins TRBV29-1 to TRBJ2-3; 7 nucleotides align to TRBD2. CDR3 length: 13 residues. Germline V CDR1 and CDR2: SQVTM, ANQGSEA. Losses at the gene ends were 8 bases for V and 2 bases for J; bases not matched to a gene: 7. The CDR3 sequence: CSYGLVDTDTQYF. CDR3 nucleotide sequence: TGCAGCTACGGACTAGTCGACACAGATACGCAGTATTTT.

This chain uses TRBV3-1 with TRBJ2-7; 10 bases are a match to TRBD1. This CDR3 contains 15 residues. Germline V gives CDR1 LGHDT, CDR2 YNNKEL (reference sequence). Trimming took 4 bases from V and 6 from J; bases not matched to a gene: 9. The CDR3: CASSPTGTGAPEQYF. CDR3 nucleotide sequence: TGTGCCAGCAGCCCTACCGGGACAGGGGCTCCCGAGCAGTACTTC.

The chain has TRBV11-2 and TRBJ2-7; the D gene is possibly TRBD1 (6 bases). Germline CDR1 reads SGHAT; CDR2 reads FQNNGV. The CDR3 covers 15 residues. V was shortened by 4 bases and J by 0 bases, with 13 bases between the two germline ends. The CDR3 sequence: CASSYSGATSYEQYF. CDR3 in DNA: TGTGCCAGCAGCTACTCAGGGGCTACCTCCTACGAGCAGTACTTC.

This clonotype has only a few counts. The genes are TRBV5-1 and TRBJ2-5, with 11 bases matching TRBD1. V gave up 3 bases and J gave up 5 bases; unmatched junction bases: 12. The CDR3 spans 17 residues. Per germline, CDR1 SGHRS and CDR2 YFSETQ. This CDR3 is CASSSTPGQGGEETQYF. CDR3 DNA sequence: TGCGCCAGCAGCTCAACTCCGGGACAGGGGGGAGAGGAGACCCAGTACTTC.

This clonotype was picked up many times. The chain recombines TRBV5-1 with TRBJ2-1, with 8 bases aligning to TRBD1. V lost 0 bases, J lost 8 bases, and 7 bases stayed unmatched. The CDR3 spans 15 residues. The germline gives CDR1 SGHRS, CDR2 YFSETQ. The CDR3 DNA follows: TGCGCCAGCAGCTTGGTAGGACAGGGAAGGGATGAGCAGTTCTTC. It is translated as CASSLVGQGRDEQFF.

The chain employs TRBV20-1 and TRBJ1-1; no firm D call. The CDR3 covers 14 residues. Trimming shortened V by 1 base and J by 5 bases, and 14 bases separated the two germline ends. Germline values: CDR1 DFQATT, CDR2 SNEGSKA (reference sequence). The CDR3 here is CSARVFGMTTEAFF. In DNA, the CDR3 is TGCAGTGCTAGAGTTTTCGGGATGACGACTGAAGCTTTCTTT.

DNA for the CDR3: TGTGCCAGCAGCCAAGTGGCAGGGGTGGCTGAAGCTTTCTTT. Its translation: CASSQVAGVAEAFF. This rearrangement joins TRBV3-1 to TRBJ1-1, with D maybe TRBD1 (6 bases). The CDR3 contains 14 residues. V lost 1 base to trimming and J lost 6 bases, with 12 bases between them. Germline V gene data show CDR1 as LGHDT and CDR2 as YNNKEL (reference sequence).

Ten or more counts support this clonotype. The rearrangement joins TRBV4-1 to TRBJ1-2; maybe TRBD1 (6 bases). This CDR3 has 14 residues. CDR1 is MGHRA, CDR2 YSYEKL, per germline. Trimming pared 1 base from V and 7 bases from J, leaving 13 bases between. The CDR3 reads CASSQGGGFGGYTF. The DNA of the CDR3 is TGCGCCAGCAGCCAAGGAGGGGGTTTCGGTGGCTACACCTTC.

This clonotype was counted a few times. The chain links TRBV5-1 to TRBJ2-2; D is unclear. The germline gives CDR1 SGHRS, CDR2 YFSETQ. The CDR3 extends over 14 amino acids. V dropped 4 bases and J dropped 11 bases, with 18 bases sitting between them. This CDR3 reads CASSPGVNTHELFF. CDR3 in DNA: TGCGCCAGCAGCCCTGGAGTTAACACCCACGAGCTGTTTTTT.

This clonotype was seen only once. J is TRBJ1-3 and V is TRBV20-1; D not resolved. V dropped 2 bases and J dropped 0 bases, with 11 bases sitting between them. The CDR3 extends over 15 amino acids. CDR1 and CDR2 (germline): DFQATT, SNEGSKA (reference sequence). Written as DNA, the CDR3 is TGCAGTGCTAGAAACCCGGCCTTCTCTGGAAACACCATATATTTT. It translates to CSARNPAFSGNTIYF.

The gene calls are TRBV7-9 and TRBJ2-5; tentatively, D is TRBD2 (6 bases). V lost 2 bases and J 2 bases, leaving 12 bases between the germline ends. Per the germline V gene, CDR1 is SEHNR and CDR2 is FQNEAQ (reference sequence). The CDR3 is made up of 15 amino acids. CDR3 amino acids: CASSLQGGLQETQYF. The CDR3 DNA reads TGTGCCAGCAGCTTACAGGGAGGCTTACAAGAGACCCAGTACTTC. The full variable domain, completed using reference TRBV7-9 and TRBJ2-5, is DTGVSQNPRHKITKRGQNVTFRCDPISEHNRLYWYRQTLGQGPEFLTYFQNEAQLEKSRLLSDRFSAERPKGSFSTLEIQRTEQGDSAMYLCASSLQGGLQETQYFGPGTRLLVL.

The chain joins TRBV3-1 to TRBJ1-1, with D perhaps TRBD1 (6 bases). CDR1 LGHDT and CDR2 YNNKEL come from the germline V gene (reference sequence). V was pared by 0 bases and J by 3 bases, with 14 bases between. The CDR3 is 16 amino acids. CDR3 in amino acids: CASSQDPPQGYTEAFF. The CDR3 DNA reads as TGTGCCAGCAGCCAAGATCCACCCCAGGGGTACACTGAAGCTTTCTTT.

The gene calls are TRBV20-1 and TRBJ2-3; 12 bases map to TRBD1. The junction had 7 bases not matched to a gene; V was cut back by 5 bases and J by 4 bases. Germline V lookup: CDR1 DFQATT, CDR2 SNEGSKA (reference sequence). The CDR3 sequence is 15 residues long. The DNA for the CDR3 is TGCAGTGCTTTGACCGGGACAGGGGGCCCAGATACGCAGTATTTT. Encoded protein: CSALTGTGGPDTQYF.

This clonotype came up a few times. The V gene is TRBV27, the J gene TRBJ2-5; no clear D gene. CDR1 is MNHEY and CDR2 is SMNVEV in the germline V gene (reference sequence). The CDR3 extends over 13 amino acids. V gave up 5 bases and J gave up 4 bases, with 11 bases separating them. The chain's CDR3 is CASSPRRRETQYF. The CDR3, as DNA: TGTGCCAGCAGTCCACGCAGGAGAGAGACCCAGTACTTC.

In this sample, this clonotype turned up a few times. The chain links TRBV7-8 to TRBJ2-1; 8 bases are a match to TRBD1. After removal of 2 bases from V and 7 bases from J, the junction contained 7 bases not matched to a gene. This CDR3 is built from 15 residues. CDR1 and CDR2 from the germline V gene are SGHVS and FQNEAQ. For the CDR3, the DNA is TGTGCCAGCAGCTTACTATGGACAGGGATTAATGAGCAGTTCTTC. Amino acid sequence: CASSLLWTGINEQFF.

The rearrangement joins TRBV7-9 to TRBJ2-3; D is tentatively TRBD1 or TRBD2 (5 bases each). This CDR3 comprises 13 residues. From germline, CDR1 is SEHNR and CDR2 FQNEAQ (reference sequence). Deletions cut 5 bases from V and 4 bases from J, with 10 bases between. CDR3 in amino acids: CASSRRDPDTQYF. CDR3 nucleotide sequence: TGTGCCAGCAGCCGCAGGGACCCAGATACGCAGTATTTT.

The chain has TRBV5-6 and TRBJ2-1; weak D call: TRBD2 (7 bases). Between the trimmed V and J ends, which lost 0 bases and 13 bases, there was a span of 14 bases. This CDR3 comprises 13 residues. The germline V gene has CDR1 SGHDT and CDR2 YYEEEE. CDR3 region: CASSLGRAGAQFF. The CDR3 DNA follows: TGTGCCAGCAGCTTGGGGAGGGCGGGGGCCCAGTTCTTC.

As DNA, the CDR3 is TGTGCCAGCAGTTTGGTCACGGGGGACACGCAGTATTTT. It yields the protein CASSLVTGDTQYF. This rearrangement joins TRBV27 to TRBJ2-3; a weak D match, TRBD2 (6 bases). Trimming took off 3 bases at V and 9 bases at J, with 13 bases between the two ends. The germline gives CDR1 MNHEY, CDR2 SMNVEV (reference sequence). This CDR3 has 13 residues.